Listed below are T cell receptor beta chains from one sample, sequenced in a study of T-cell reconstitution after alpha-beta-depleted transplantation in children. A single record per CDR3 protein comes from TCRdb applying MiXCR to the PCR reads. The data hold almost 500,000 distinct CDR3 sequences, with 10% observed a single time. This specimen consisted of PBMCs, obtained before TCRalphabeta/CD19-depleted stem cell transplant. All receptors come from a child under 10 years old with inherited bone marrow failure, due to receive a stem cell transplant. The CDR3 runs from the conserved cysteine through the conserved F or W. A D gene is named only where the DNA matches it firmly. Clone size appears in some rows only: once, few, many, or a class for an expanded clone.

v_gene	j_gene	abundance	d_gene	CDR3aa	CDR3nt
TRBV7-2	TRBJ2-5	many	TRBD2	CASSPSLAGETQYF	TGTGCCAGCAGCCCCAGCTTAGCGGGAGAGACCCAGTACTTC
TRBV6-2/TRBV6-3	TRBJ2-7	few	TRBD2	CASSYDLGTSGRVPYEQYF	TGTGCCAGCAGTTACGACCTTGGGACTAGCGGGAGGGTCCCCTACGAGCAGTACTTC
TRBV12-3/TRBV12-4	TRBJ1-2	many	NA	CASSLGVQDYGYTF	TGTGCCAGCAGTTTGGGGGTCCAAGACTATGGCTACACCTTC
TRBV10-3	TRBJ2-5	many	NA	CAISAQAQSIAQYF	TGTGCCATCTCCGCACAGGCCCAATCAATTGCCCAGTACTTC
TRBV4-3	TRBJ1-3	few	NA	CASSQDRAGDGNTIYF	TGCGCCAGCAGCCAAGATCGGGCAGGGGATGGAAACACCATATATTTT
TRBV12-3/TRBV12-4	TRBJ2-7	many	NA	CASSLRPGSEQYF	TGTGCCAGCAGTTTAAGACCCGGCTCCGAGCAGTACTTC
TRBV4-1	TRBJ2-1	few	NA	CASSQDGLARTYNEQFF	TGCGCCAGCAGCCAAGACGGGCTAGCGAGAACCTACAATGAGCAGTTCTTC
TRBV7-9	TRBJ2-7	NA	TRBD1	CASSTRTGSAEQYF	TGTGCCAGCAGCACTCGGACAGGGAGTGCCGAGCAGTACTTC
TRBV7-9	TRBJ2-5	many	NA	CASSFAVQTQYF	TGTGCCAGCAGCTTCGCCGTTCAGACCCAGTACTTC
TRBV20-1	TRBJ2-7	many	NA	CSARRQVGEQYF	TGCAGTGCTAGGCGACAGGTGGGCGAGCAGTACTTC